This TCR beta chain was identified during a study of blood T cell repertoires in COVID-19. The overall study: The origin of the acute and convalescent COVID-19 samples was the United States, Italy and Spain. PBMCs, B-cell-depleted T cells, or T cells provided the cDNA or gDNA that made up the material.

Between the trimmed V and J ends, which lost 3 bases and 4 bases, there was a span of 9 bases. The CDR3 contains 13 residues. This clone was counted once. Authors' processing steps: Reference gene primer amplification gave estimated nucleated cell counts. The repertoire was sequenced with immunoSEQ multiplex PCR; TCRdb's copy has only in-frame clones and lacks some. V, J and clone size derive from that table, while D and trimming were established from the DNA sequence. Here the sample spans 150,000 to 160,000 clones, about 79% being singletons. The sequence was collected from a woman in her 50s with acute or convalescent COVID-19. This rearrangement joins TRBV12-3 or TRBV12-4 to TRBJ1-1; D not resolved. The source material was peripheral blood. The CDR3 sequence: CASSFRELTEAFF. The DNA of the CDR3 is TGTGCCAGCAGTTTTCGAGAGCTCACTGAAGCTTTCTTT.